The TCR beta chain described here comes from a study of cytomegalovirus exposure and HLA in healthy donors. It was with 60 Vbeta and 13 Jbeta primers that the PCR ran. Libraries were prepared by immunoSEQ multiplex PCR; TCRdb keeps only in-frame clonotypes and omits some of them. Here the sample spans roughly 31,000 clones, 62% being singletons. Trimming cost V 4 bases and J 3 bases; bases outside gene matches: 9. This CDR3 has 16 amino acids. CDR1 is SGHRS and CDR2 is YFSETQ in the germline V gene. The clonotype originates from a male donor in good health and CMV-seropositive. The sequenced sample consisted of PBMCs. This chain connects TRBV5-1 to TRBJ1-4; 7 bases align to TRBD1. CDR3 bases: TGCGCCAGCAGCCCTGCTACAGGACAGGCTAATGAAAAACTGTTTTTT. Translated: CASSPATGQANEKLFF.